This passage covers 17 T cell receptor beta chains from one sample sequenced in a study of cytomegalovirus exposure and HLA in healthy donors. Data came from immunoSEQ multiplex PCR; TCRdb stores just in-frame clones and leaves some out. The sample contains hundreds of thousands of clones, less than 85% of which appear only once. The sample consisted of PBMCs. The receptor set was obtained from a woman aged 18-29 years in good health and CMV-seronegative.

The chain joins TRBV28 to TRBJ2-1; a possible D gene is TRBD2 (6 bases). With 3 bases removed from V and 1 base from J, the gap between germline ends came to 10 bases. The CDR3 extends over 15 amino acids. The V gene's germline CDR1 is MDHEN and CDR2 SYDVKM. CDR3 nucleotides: TGTGCCAGCAGTTTCCTTGGGACTTCCTACAATGAGCAGTTCTTC. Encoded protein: CASSFLGTSYNEQFF.

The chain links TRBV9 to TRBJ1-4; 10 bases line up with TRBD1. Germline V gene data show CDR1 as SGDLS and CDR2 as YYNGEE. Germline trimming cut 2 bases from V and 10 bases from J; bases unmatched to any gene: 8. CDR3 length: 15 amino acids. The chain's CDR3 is CASSVEGQGLRKLFF. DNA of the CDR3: TGTGCCAGCAGCGTCGAGGGACAGGGGTTGCGAAAACTGTTTTTT.

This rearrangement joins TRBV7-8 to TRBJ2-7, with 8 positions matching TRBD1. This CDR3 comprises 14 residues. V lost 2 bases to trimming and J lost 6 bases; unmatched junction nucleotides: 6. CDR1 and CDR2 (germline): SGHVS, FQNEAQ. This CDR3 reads CASSLRQGAFEQYF. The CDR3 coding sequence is TGTGCCAGCAGCTTACGGCAGGGGGCCTTCGAGCAGTACTTC.

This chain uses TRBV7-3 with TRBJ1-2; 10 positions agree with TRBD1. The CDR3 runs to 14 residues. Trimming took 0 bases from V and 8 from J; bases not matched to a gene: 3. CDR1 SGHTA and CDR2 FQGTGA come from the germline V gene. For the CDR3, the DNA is TGTGCCAGCAGCTTAACGGGGACAGGGGTAGGCTACACCTTC. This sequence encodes CASSLTGTGVGYTF.

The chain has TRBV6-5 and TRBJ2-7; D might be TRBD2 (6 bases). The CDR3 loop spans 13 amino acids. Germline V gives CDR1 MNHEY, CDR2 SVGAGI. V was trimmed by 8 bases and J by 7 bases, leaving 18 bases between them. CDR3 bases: TGTGCCAGCTCCCGGGACTCCCTCCTGGAGCAGTACTTC. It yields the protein CASSRDSLLEQYF.

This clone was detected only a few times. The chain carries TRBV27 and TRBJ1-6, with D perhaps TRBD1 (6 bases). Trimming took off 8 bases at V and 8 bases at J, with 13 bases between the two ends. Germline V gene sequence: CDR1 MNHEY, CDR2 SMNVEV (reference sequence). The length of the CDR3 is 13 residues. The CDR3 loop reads CASSHPGDSPLHF. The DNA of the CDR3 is TGTGCCAGCTCGCACCCAGGGGATTCACCCCTCCACTTT.

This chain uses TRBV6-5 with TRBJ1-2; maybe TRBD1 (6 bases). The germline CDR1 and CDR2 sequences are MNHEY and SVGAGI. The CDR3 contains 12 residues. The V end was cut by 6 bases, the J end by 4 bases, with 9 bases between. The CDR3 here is CASRGGGYGYTF. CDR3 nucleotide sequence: TGTGCCAGCAGGGGGGGCGGCTATGGCTACACCTTC.

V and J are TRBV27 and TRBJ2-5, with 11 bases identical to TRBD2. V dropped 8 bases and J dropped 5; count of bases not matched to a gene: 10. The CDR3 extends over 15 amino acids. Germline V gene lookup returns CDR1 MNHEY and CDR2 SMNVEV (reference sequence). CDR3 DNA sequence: TGTGCCAGCGGGGAAGGACTAGCGGGTACTGAGACCCAGTACTTC. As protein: CASGEGLAGTETQYF.

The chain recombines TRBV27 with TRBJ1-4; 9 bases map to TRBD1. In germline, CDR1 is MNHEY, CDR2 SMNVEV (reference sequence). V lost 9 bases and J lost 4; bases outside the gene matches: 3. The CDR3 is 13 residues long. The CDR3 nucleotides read TGTGCCAGTGGACAGGGGAATAATGAAAAACTGTTTTTT. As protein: CASGQGNNEKLFF.

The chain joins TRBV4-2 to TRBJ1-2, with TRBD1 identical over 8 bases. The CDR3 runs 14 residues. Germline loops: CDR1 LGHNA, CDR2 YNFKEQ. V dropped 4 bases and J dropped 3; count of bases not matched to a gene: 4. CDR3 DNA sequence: TGTGCCAGCAGCCGTGGACAGGGTGACTATGGCTACACCTTC. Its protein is CASSRGQGDYGYTF.

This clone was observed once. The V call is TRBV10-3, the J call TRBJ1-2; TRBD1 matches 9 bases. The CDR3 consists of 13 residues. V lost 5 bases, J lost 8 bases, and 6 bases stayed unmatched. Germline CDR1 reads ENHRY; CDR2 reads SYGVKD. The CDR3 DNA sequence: TGTGCCATCAGTCCGGGACAGGGAGGAGGCTACACCTTC. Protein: CAISPGQGGGYTF.

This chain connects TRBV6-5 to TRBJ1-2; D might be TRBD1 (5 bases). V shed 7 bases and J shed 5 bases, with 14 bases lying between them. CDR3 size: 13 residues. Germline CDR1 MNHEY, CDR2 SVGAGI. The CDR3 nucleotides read TGTGCCAGCACCATCGGGACGGATTATGGCTACACCTTC. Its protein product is CASTIGTDYGYTF.

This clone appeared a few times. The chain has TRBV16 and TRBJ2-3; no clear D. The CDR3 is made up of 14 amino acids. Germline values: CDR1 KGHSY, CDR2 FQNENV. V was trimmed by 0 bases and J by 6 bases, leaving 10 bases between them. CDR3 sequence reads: CASSQSPHGDTQYF. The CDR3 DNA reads TGTGCCAGCAGCCAATCGCCCCACGGGGATACGCAGTATTTT.

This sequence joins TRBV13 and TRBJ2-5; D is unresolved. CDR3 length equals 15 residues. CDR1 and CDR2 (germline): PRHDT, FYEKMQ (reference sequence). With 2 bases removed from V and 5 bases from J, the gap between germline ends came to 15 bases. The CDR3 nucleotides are TGTGCCAGCAGCTTAAGTGGGGAAATGAGGGAGACCCAGTACTTC. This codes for CASSLSGEMRETQYF.

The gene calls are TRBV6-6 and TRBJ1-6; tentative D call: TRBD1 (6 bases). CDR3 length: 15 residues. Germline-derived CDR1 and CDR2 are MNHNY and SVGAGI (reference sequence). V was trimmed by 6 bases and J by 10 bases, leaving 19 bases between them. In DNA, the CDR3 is TGTGCCAGCAGCACCCTACAGGGTTCGATCTCACCCCTCCACTTT. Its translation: CASSTLQGSISPLHF.

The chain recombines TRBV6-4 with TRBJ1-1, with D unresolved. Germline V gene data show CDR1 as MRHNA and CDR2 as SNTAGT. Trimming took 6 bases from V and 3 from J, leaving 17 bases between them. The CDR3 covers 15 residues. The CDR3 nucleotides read TGTGCCAGCAGGGAAGGGCGTAGGAGGGACACTGAAGCTTTCTTT. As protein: CASREGRRRDTEAFF.

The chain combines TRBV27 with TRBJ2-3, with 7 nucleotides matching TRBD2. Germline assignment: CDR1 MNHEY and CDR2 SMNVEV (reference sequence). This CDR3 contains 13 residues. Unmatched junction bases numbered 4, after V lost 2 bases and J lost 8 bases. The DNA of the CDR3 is TGTGCCAGCAGTTTAATAGCGGGTGGTACGCAGTATTTT. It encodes CASSLIAGGTQYF.